The 16 T cell receptor beta chains given below trace back to one sample, sequenced in a study of blood T cell repertoires in COVID-19. Clones were sequenced by immunoSEQ multiplex PCR, and TCRdb holds only the in-frame ones, with some missing. The repertoire holds approximately 360,000 clones, roughly 86% seen once, with roughly 1.9% in the top ten. Sequenced material: PBMCs or T cells enriched from blood (not recorded which). The receptors originated from a man aged 35-49 years in a cohort exposed to, infected with or recovered from COVID-19 (not recorded which).

The V and J genes are TRBV10-2 and TRBJ1-1; D call uncertain. Germline CDR1 is WSHSY and CDR2 is SAAADI. The CDR3 is made up of 16 amino acids. The V gene lost 2 bases and the J gene lost 3 bases, with 16 bases spanning the gap. This CDR3 reads CASSESPRRGHTEAFF. The CDR3 DNA follows: TGCGCCAGCAGTGAGAGCCCTCGACGGGGTCACACTGAAGCTTTCTTT.

This chain connects TRBV18 to TRBJ1-1; no reliable D call. The CDR3 sequence is 17 residues long. CDR1 KGHSH and CDR2 LQKENI come from the germline V gene. V shed 2 bases and J shed 0 bases, with 16 bases lying between them. The CDR3 DNA sequence: TGTGCCAGCTCACCAAGGAGGGCAGTCGAGATGAACACTGAAGCTTTCTTT. This gives the protein CASSPRRAVEMNTEAFF.

The chain recombines TRBV9 with TRBJ2-7; no firm D call. This CDR3 has 15 residues. V was cut by 1 base and J by 10 bases, with 21 bases left in between. Germline V lookup: CDR1 SGDLS, CDR2 YYNGEE. CDR3 region: CASSVSPGDSVPQYF. For the CDR3, the DNA is TGTGCCAGCAGCGTATCTCCAGGTGATTCGGTCCCTCAGTACTTC.

The V and J genes are TRBV7-2 and TRBJ1-1; D not certain. From germline, CDR1 is SGHTA and CDR2 FQGNSA. V dropped 0 bases and J dropped 8 bases, with 10 bases sitting between them. This CDR3 has 13 residues. CDR3 DNA: TGTGCCAGCAGCTTAGCGGCCGGACTCGAAGCTTTCTTT. This gives the protein CASSLAAGLEAFF.

The V and J genes are TRBV28 and TRBJ1-6; D gene uncertain. The CDR3 has 14 amino acids. From germline, CDR1 is MDHEN and CDR2 SYDVKM. V was cut by 6 bases and J by 3 bases, with 9 bases left in between. The CDR3 DNA reads TGTGCCAGCAGCCCGGAGCTCTATAATTCACCCCTCCACTTT. Encoded protein: CASSPELYNSPLHF.

This clone was detected a few times. The genes are TRBV5-1 and TRBJ1-2, with 9 bases lining up with TRBD1. CDR1 SGHRS and CDR2 YFSETQ come from the germline V gene. This CDR3 contains 15 residues. V was clipped by 4 bases and J by 2 bases; unmatched bases: 6. This CDR3 reads CASSVAGTGNYGYTF. DNA of the CDR3: TGCGCCAGCAGCGTTGCCGGGACAGGGAACTATGGCTACACCTTC.

Points on this clone: Additional DNA sequences in this sample encode the identical CDR3. The chain links TRBV5-1 to TRBJ2-1; 9 bases align to TRBD2. J was trimmed by 4 bases and V by 0 bases; bases with no gene match: 2. There are 15 residues in the CDR3. Looked up from germline, CDR1 is SGHRS and CDR2 is YFSETQ. The chain's CDR3 is CASSLGLAAYNEQFF. CDR3 DNA: TGCGCCAGCAGCTTGGGACTAGCGGCTTACAATGAGCAGTTCTTC.

The chain employs TRBV11-2 and TRBJ2-5; D might be TRBD1 (5 bases). This CDR3 comprises 14 residues. Per germline, CDR1 SGHAT and CDR2 FQNNGV. Trimming took 3 bases from V and 1 from J, leaving 9 bases between them. The CDR3 nucleotides are TGTGCCAGCAGCTTCCAGGGCGGCCAAGAGACCCAGTACTTC. Translation: CASSFQGGQETQYF. Filled out from reference TRBV11-2 and TRBJ2-5, the complete variable domain reads EAGVAQSPRYKIIEKRQSVAFWCNPISGHATLYWYQQILGQGPKLLIQFQNNGVVDDSQLPKDRFSAERLKGVDSTLKIQPAKLEDSAVYLCASSFQGGQETQYFGPGTRLLVL.

This clone was seen a single time. CDR3 sequence: CASSEQGYGEAFF. CDR3 nucleotide sequence: TGTGCCAGCAGTGAACAGGGATACGGTGAAGCTTTCTTT. V gene TRBV2 combines with J gene TRBJ1-1; maybe TRBD1 (5 bases). V was clipped by 2 bases and J by 7 bases, with 11 bases between them. The germline CDR1 and CDR2 sequences are SNHLY and FYNNEI. The CDR3 extends over 13 amino acids.

The rearrangement uses TRBV30 and TRBJ2-7, with TRBD2 matching 9 bases. CDR3 length: 18 amino acids. V shed 0 bases, J shed 0 bases, and the junction held 12 bases outside the gene matches. CDR1 GTSNPN and CDR2 SVGIG come from the germline V gene (reference sequence). The CDR3 sequence is CAWSVQSVGGRDSYEQYF. The CDR3 DNA follows: TGTGCCTGGAGTGTACAGTCGGTAGGCGGGAGGGACTCCTACGAGCAGTACTTC. Full variable domain (remainder filled in from reference TRBV30 and TRBJ2-7): SQTIHQWPATLVQPVGSPLSLECTVEGTSNPNLYWYRQAAGRGLQLLFYSVGIGQISSEVPQNLSASRPQDRQFILSSKKLLLSDSGFYLCAWSVQSVGGRDSYEQYFGPGTRLTVT.

The chain employs TRBV2 and TRBJ2-3; TRBD2 agrees at 7 bases. Per the germline V gene, CDR1 is SNHLY and CDR2 is FYNNEI. With V trimmed by 4 bases and J by 1 base, 8 bases remained unmatched. This CDR3 contains 16 residues. The CDR3 DNA reads TGTGCCAGCAGTGGGCACAGCGGGACCCGCACAGATACGCAGTATTTT. Its translation: CASSGHSGTRTDTQYF.

This chain connects TRBV5-1 to TRBJ2-7; the match to TRBD1 covers 8 bases. This CDR3 comprises 14 residues. The junction had 5 bases not matched to a gene; V was cut back by 3 bases and J by 3 bases. Germline assignment: CDR1 SGHRS and CDR2 YFSETQ. The CDR3 loop reads CASSSTGEDYEQYF. The CDR3 nucleotides are TGCGCCAGCAGCTCGACAGGGGAGGACTACGAGCAGTACTTC.

The chain joins TRBV6-5 to TRBJ1-5, with a tentative D call TRBD1 (5 bases). Germline-derived CDR1 and CDR2 are MNHEY and SVGAGI. This CDR3 has 14 amino acids. Trimming pared 2 bases from V and 2 bases from J, leaving 7 bases between. The chain's CDR3 is CASSYKQGNQPQHF. CDR3 in DNA: TGTGCCAGCAGTTACAAACAGGGCAATCAGCCCCAGCATTTT.

This clone was picked up a small number of times. This rearrangement joins TRBV7-9 to TRBJ2-7; perhaps TRBD2 as D (5 bases). The germline V gene has CDR1 SEHNR and CDR2 FQNEAQ (reference sequence). CDR3 length: 13 amino acids. V dropped 4 bases and J dropped 9 bases, with 16 bases sitting between them. This chain's CDR3 is CASSSGSLAVQYF. CDR3 in DNA: TGTGCCAGCAGCTCAGGAAGTCTAGCCGTGCAGTACTTC.

This clone was observed once. The CDR3 coding sequence is TGTGCCAGCAGTGAAGCCAGGGGGCGAGGTGAAGCTTTCTTT. The encoded protein is CASSEARGRGEAFF. V is TRBV2 and J is TRBJ1-1, with 8 bases matching TRBD1. Germline CDR1 and CDR2: SNHLY and FYNNEI. The CDR3 loop spans 14 amino acids. The junction had 4 bases not matched to a gene; V was cut back by 0 bases and J by 7 bases.

The chain joins TRBV3-1 (or the pseudogene TRBV3-2) to TRBJ1-2; 9 nucleotides agree with TRBD1. CDR1 is LGHDT and CDR2 is YNNKEL in the germline V gene (reference sequence). This CDR3 spans 16 amino acids. J gave up 5 bases and V 4 bases, and 11 bases lay outside the gene matches. CDR3 in DNA: TGTGCCAGCAGCCGAGCGGACAGGGGAGAATCTTATGGCTACACCTTC. Translation gives CASSRADRGESYGYTF.